Shown below are 19 T cell receptor beta chains from a single sample sequenced in a study of blood T cell repertoires in COVID-19. Profiled with immunoSEQ multiplex PCR; TCRdb holds only in-frame clones, not every one. In the table there are about 80,000 clones, 84% of which are singletons. The source material was peripheral blood. The source of these receptors is a human donor in a cohort sampled during active COVID-19.

J is TRBJ2-3 and V is TRBV5-1, with TRBD2 matching 8 bases. The V and J ends lost 4 bases and 2 bases, in that order; junction bases with no gene match: 9. The CDR3 extends over 16 amino acids. Germline V lookup: CDR1 SGHRS, CDR2 YFSETQ. CDR3 amino acids: CASSTGGGFDTDTQYF. The CDR3 DNA follows: TGCGCCAGCAGCACCGGCGGGGGGTTCGACACAGATACGCAGTATTTT.

This clone was seen only once. The J gene is TRBJ2-7, the V gene TRBV5-1, with 8 bases aligning to TRBD1. Losses at the gene ends were 0 bases for V and 2 bases for J; bases not matched to a gene: 4. This CDR3 spans 15 amino acids. From germline, CDR1 is SGHRS and CDR2 YFSETQ. The DNA for the CDR3 is TGCGCCAGCAGCTTGGCGACAGGGGCCCCCTACGAGCAGTACTTC. Its translation is CASSLATGAPYEQYF.

The gene calls are TRBV7-2 and TRBJ2-3; 8 positions agree with TRBD2. This CDR3 spans 17 amino acids. In germline, CDR1 is SGHTA, CDR2 FQGNSA. V was clipped by 3 bases and J by 0 bases; unmatched bases: 8. CDR3 residues: CASSLPPGGASTDTQYF. DNA of the CDR3: TGTGCCAGCAGCTTGCCTCCCGGGGGGGCCAGCACAGATACGCAGTATTTT.

V usage is TRBV7-3 and J usage is TRBJ2-7, with TRBD2 matching over 11 bases. CDR3 size: 14 residues. V shed 5 bases and J 5 bases; nucleotides not matched to a gene: 5. The V gene's germline CDR1 is SGHTA and CDR2 FQGTGA. The CDR3 nucleotides are TGTGCCAGCAGCCATAGCGGGGGGGCTGACGAGCAGTACTTC. This encodes CASSHSGGADEQYF.

The rearrangement uses TRBV25-1 and TRBJ2-7; D gene uncertain. Trimming pared 8 bases from V and 4 bases from J, leaving 9 bases between. Germline-derived CDR1 and CDR2 are MGHDK and SYGVNS. This CDR3 is 11 amino acids long. CDR3 nucleotide sequence: TGTGCCAGCGGTGGCGATTACGAGCAGTACTTC. This sequence encodes CASGGDYEQYF.

This rearrangement joins TRBV29-1 to TRBJ2-1, with a possible D match to TRBD1 (5 bases). This CDR3 has 14 amino acids. V was shortened by 7 bases and J by 2 bases, with 15 bases between the two germline ends. Germline V gives CDR1 SQVTM, CDR2 ANQGSEA. The CDR3 loop reads CSAGDRQPYNEQFF. CDR3 nucleotides: TGCAGCGCGGGTGACAGACAACCCTACAATGAGCAGTTCTTC.

The V call is TRBV25-1, the J call TRBJ1-2, with TRBD1 matching over 9 bases. With 6 bases clipped from V and 4 bases from J, the junction kept 12 bases outside the gene matches. The CDR3 is made up of 16 amino acids. Germline CDR1 MGHDK, CDR2 SYGVNS. DNA for the CDR3: TGTGCCAGCAGCTCAGGCGGGACAGGGCAGGGCTATGGCTACACCTTC. This encodes CASSSGGTGQGYGYTF.

V gene TRBV14 combines with J gene TRBJ2-1, with 7 bases that match TRBD1. V lost 0 bases and J lost 9; bases outside the gene matches: 8. CDR3 length: 15 residues. From germline, CDR1 is SGHDN and CDR2 FVKESK. CDR3 DNA: TGTGCCAGCAGCCAAGATGGGGGCAGGGGGAGTGAGCAGTTCTTC. Translation gives CASSQDGGRGSEQFF.

The chain uses TRBV7-6 and TRBJ2-5; 7 bases match TRBD2. The CDR3 length is 14 residues. V shed 5 bases and J 2 bases; nucleotides not matched to a gene: 5. Germline CDR1 is SGHVS and CDR2 is FNYEAQ. DNA for the CDR3: TGTGCCAGCAGCACGGGACTATCTCAAGAGACCCAGTACTTC. Amino acids: CASSTGLSQETQYF.

The chain uses TRBV4-2 and TRBJ2-7, with D possibly TRBD2 on 6 matching bases. Germline V gives CDR1 LGHNA, CDR2 YNFKEQ. The V end was cut by 3 bases, the J end by 1 base, with 13 bases between. This CDR3 is built from 15 residues. The DNA for the CDR3 is TGTGCCAGCAGCCAGCCAGGAGGGCCTTCCTACGAGCAGTACTTC. Translating it yields CASSQPGGPSYEQYF.

The chain joins TRBV27 to TRBJ1-2; maybe TRBD1 (5 bases). The CDR3 extends over 13 amino acids. V lost 7 bases, J lost 8 bases, and 17 bases lay in between. Germline V gene sequence: CDR1 MNHEY, CDR2 SMNVEV (reference sequence). The CDR3: CASTTIRGRGYTF. The CDR3 nucleotides are TGTGCCAGCACAACCATTAGGGGTCGCGGCTACACCTTC.

The gene calls are TRBV19 and TRBJ1-1; tentatively, D is TRBD1 (5 bases). CDR3 length: 14 residues. Germline V lookup: CDR1 LNHDA, CDR2 SQIVND (reference sequence). V was clipped by 3 bases and J by 4 bases, with 12 bases between them. The CDR3 loop is CASSMGQGSTEAFF. As DNA, the CDR3 is TGTGCCAGTAGTATGGGGCAGGGATCCACTGAAGCTTTCTTT.

This clone was picked up one time. The J gene is TRBJ1-3, the V gene TRBV6-5, with D perhaps TRBD1 (5 bases). The CDR3 consists of 16 residues. The ends were cut back, 0 bases at V and 1 base at J, with 10 bases in the middle. Germline V gene sequence: CDR1 MNHEY, CDR2 SVGAGI. The CDR3 DNA sequence: TGTGCCAGCAGTTACTCTGCAGGGCCGTCTGGAAACACCATATATTTT. Amino acids: CASSYSAGPSGNTIYF.

V and J are TRBV29-1 and TRBJ2-3, with 13 bases matching TRBD2. The trim removed 3 bases at V and 5 bases at J, leaving 5 bases unmatched. The CDR3 contains 15 residues. Germline V gene sequence: CDR1 SQVTM, CDR2 ANQGSEA. The CDR3 is CSVEGLAGRLDTQYF. The CDR3 nucleotides are TGCAGCGTTGAGGGACTAGCGGGGAGGCTAGATACGCAGTATTTT.

The chain combines TRBV5-1 with TRBJ1-2; TRBD1 might be the D (6 bases). Per germline, CDR1 SGHRS and CDR2 YFSETQ. V lost 5 bases to trimming and J lost 7 bases, with 15 bases between them. This CDR3 is 13 amino acids long. CDR3 in amino acids: CASSDTGLGGYTF. In DNA form, the CDR3 reads TGCGCCAGCAGTGACACAGGGCTAGGTGGCTACACCTTC.

This clone came up once. The V call is TRBV18, the J call TRBJ2-5; 7 bases agree with TRBD2. From germline, CDR1 is KGHSH and CDR2 LQKENI. This CDR3 contains 15 residues. V was pared by 0 bases and J by 2 bases, with 3 bases of the junction left unmatched. CDR3 residues: CASSPPAGVQETQYF. The CDR3 coding sequence is TGTGCCAGCTCACCACCGGCGGGGGTGCAAGAGACCCAGTACTTC.

The chain is built from TRBV5-1 and TRBJ2-5; D is perhaps TRBD1 (6 bases). Trimming stripped 2 bases from V and 1 base from J, with 6 bases between. Germline assignment: CDR1 SGHRS and CDR2 YFSETQ. CDR3 size: 13 residues. The CDR3 DNA reads TGCGCCAGCAGCTTACAGGGCCAAGAGACCCAGTACTTC. Translating it yields CASSLQGQETQYF.

V is TRBV4-2 and J is TRBJ2-3, with 7 bases lining up with TRBD2. The junction had 4 bases not matched to a gene; V was cut back by 0 bases and J by 1 base. The CDR3 is made up of 16 amino acids. Looked up from germline, CDR1 is LGHNA and CDR2 is YNFKEQ. The CDR3 here is CASSQEAGVRTDTQYF. In DNA, the CDR3 is TGTGCCAGCAGCCAAGAGGCGGGGGTTCGCACAGATACGCAGTATTTT.

On this clone: One end of the junction varies from germline; a read error may be responsible. The CDR3 sequence: CSTGFNYGYTF. DNA of the CDR3: TGTTCCACCGGGTTCAACTATGGCTACACCTTC. The chain has TRBV20-1 and TRBJ1-2; D remains unclear. CDR3 size: 11 residues. CDR1 is DFQATT and CDR2 is SNEGSKA in the germline V gene (reference sequence).